The T cell receptor beta chain under discussion was sequenced for a study of somatic mutations in cytotoxic T cells in rheumatoid arthritis. Blood donors served as healthy controls; their median age was about 50 years (range 21-70), and under 60% were female. Libraries were prepared by immunoSEQ multiplex PCR; TCRdb keeps only in-frame clonotypes and omits some of them. The table lists 25,000 to 30,000 clones, roughly 69% of them singletons. The sequence was obtained from a woman aged 18 to 35 in good health. Material: CD8+ T cells sorted from blood.

The CDR3 loop reads CASSLLGTRPYEQYF. In DNA form, the CDR3 reads TGCGCCAGCAGCTTGCTAGGGACTAGACCCTACGAGCAGTACTTC. This chain uses TRBV5-1 with TRBJ2-7; the match to TRBD2 covers 8 bases. CDR1 and CDR2 from the germline V gene are SGHRS and YFSETQ. V dropped 1 base and J dropped 2; count of bases not matched to a gene: 5. The CDR3 length is 15 residues. The full variable domain, completed using reference TRBV5-1 and TRBJ2-7, is KAGVTQTPRYLIKTRGQQVTLSCSPISGHRSVSWYQQTPGQGLQFLFEYFSETQRNKGNFPGRFSGRQFSNSRSEMNVSTLELGDSALYLCASSLLGTRPYEQYFGPGTRLTVT.